The text below deals with one T cell receptor beta chain. This sample stems from a study of blood T cell repertoires in COVID-19. At the level of the study: Whether acute or convalescent, the COVID-19 samples came from the United States, Italy and Spain.

Original data processing: Reference gene primer amplification in the assay estimated nucleated cell counts. Clones were read by immunoSEQ multiplex PCR, and TCRdb kept only the in-frame ones, dropping some. The V and J calls and clone size come from that table; D and trimming were worked out from the DNA. The profile shows some 140,000 clones, 65% to 85% of them singletons. The CDR3 is 14 amino acids. Germline lookup yields CDR1 MGHRA and CDR2 YSYEKL. V lost 3 bases to trimming and J lost 4 bases, with 12 bases between them. Sequenced material: peripheral blood. The chain has TRBV4-1 and TRBJ1-2, with a possible D match to TRBD1 (5 bases). This TCR was recovered from a woman of 80 years or more with acute or convalescent COVID-19. CDR3 coding DNA: TGCGCCAGCAGCCACCAGGGTTCCGGCTATGGCTACACCTTC. Its protein is CASSHQGSGYGYTF.